A single sample gave rise to the 9 T cell receptor beta chains below, sequenced in a study of blood T cell repertoires in COVID-19. Measured with immunoSEQ multiplex PCR; TCRdb has only the in-frame clones, and not every one. The sample lists nearly 350,000 clones; approximately 91% were seen once. Sequencing was performed on peripheral blood. The receptors stem from a woman between 70 and 85 years old with COVID-19, enrolled during active disease.

This chain links TRBV3-1 (or the pseudogene TRBV3-2) with TRBJ2-1; the D gene is possibly TRBD2 (6 bases). This CDR3 is 16 amino acids long. Germline values: CDR1 LGHDT, CDR2 YNNKEL (reference sequence). V lost 0 bases, J lost 0 bases, and 9 bases lay in between. The CDR3 region is CASSQEGGGSYNEQFF. The CDR3 bases are TGTGCCAGCAGCCAAGAGGGGGGAGGCTCCTACAATGAGCAGTTCTTC.

The chain joins TRBV30 to TRBJ1-2; 9 bases align to TRBD1. The length of the CDR3 is 14 residues. The V gene's germline CDR1 is GTSNPN and CDR2 SVGIG (reference sequence). The J segment lost 4 bases and the V segment lost 2 bases, leaving 5 bases of the junction unmatched. The CDR3 bases are TGTGCCTGGAGTCACAGGGGGCCCTTCTATGGCTACACCTTC. Protein sequence: CAWSHRGPFYGYTF.

The chain has TRBV29-1 and TRBJ2-3, with no clear D. V was cut by 7 bases and J by 4 bases, with 9 bases left in between. The CDR3 extends over 11 amino acids. CDR1 is SQVTM, CDR2 ANQGSEA, per germline. The DNA for the CDR3 is TGCAGCGCATCACAGTCAGATACGCAGTATTTT. The encoded protein is CSASQSDTQYF.

The CDR3: CASSKSVDNTSPLHF. Written as DNA, the CDR3 is TGTGCCAGCAGCAAATCAGTGGACAATACTTCACCCCTCCACTTT. The chain carries TRBV21-1 and TRBJ1-6; the tabulated D call, TRBD1, remains unverified against the DNA. TRBV21-1 is reported as a pseudogene. The CDR3 is 15 amino acids.

The chain links TRBV19 to TRBJ1-4; 10 nucleotides line up with TRBD1. The CDR3 loop spans 16 amino acids. In germline, CDR1 is LNHDA, CDR2 SQIVND (reference sequence). V shed 6 bases and J 3 bases; nucleotides not matched to a gene: 7. As DNA, the CDR3 is TGTGCCAGTAGAAGACAGGGGGCGCCCTCTAATGAAAAACTGTTTTTT. Translation gives CASRRQGAPSNEKLFF. The full variable domain, its missing parts supplied by reference TRBV19 and TRBJ1-4, is DGGITQSPKYLFRKEGQNVTLSCEQNLNHDAMYWYRQDPGQGLRLIYYSQIVNDFQKGDIAEGYSVSREKKESFPLTVTSAQKNPTAFYLCASRRQGAPSNEKLFFGSGTQLSVL.

The chain combines TRBV21-1 with TRBJ1-5; TRBD1 is the table's D call and was not checked against the DNA. TRBV21-1 is a recognized pseudogene. The CDR3 is 17 amino acids. In DNA, the CDR3 is TGTGCCAGCAGCAAACAGGTATCGCCAACCGTAAATCAGCCCCAGCATTTT. Protein product: CASSKQVSPTVNQPQHF.

This clone has only a few counts. V gene TRBV9 combines with J gene TRBJ1-2, with D unresolved. Germline V CDR1 and CDR2: SGDLS, YYNGEE. The CDR3 extends over 16 amino acids. Trimming stripped 2 bases from V and 0 bases from J, with 14 bases between. CDR3 DNA: TGTGCCAGCAGCGTTACCTCCTTGGCGGCTAACTATGGCTACACCTTC. Translation: CASSVTSLAANYGYTF.

V gene TRBV9 combines with J gene TRBJ2-3, with a weak D call TRBD1 (5 bases). Trimming pared 0 bases from V and 5 bases from J, leaving 13 bases between. Germline CDR1 is SGDLS and CDR2 is YYNGEE. CDR3 length: 15 residues. Here the CDR3 reads CASSVEGIYGDTQYF. The CDR3 DNA reads TGTGCCAGCAGCGTAGAGGGGATTTACGGAGATACGCAGTATTTT.

This chain connects TRBV9 to TRBJ2-4; 8 bases line up with TRBD1. Unmatched junction bases numbered 1, after V lost 0 bases and J lost 2 bases. Germline values: CDR1 SGDLS, CDR2 YYNGEE. This CDR3 spans 15 amino acids. The chain's CDR3 is CASSVGQGSKNIQYF. CDR3 in DNA: TGTGCCAGCAGCGTAGGACAGGGGTCCAAAAACATTCAGTACTTC.